The present T cell receptor beta chain was sequenced within a study of shared clonotypes between healthy human individuals (dated by TCRdb to the early 2020s). With respect to the entire study: A couple of women and a few men aged 18 to 49 years were included in the cohort. Per donor, three plates each were used for CD4 naive and CD4 memory, two for CD8 naive, and one for CD8 memory. The study deeply sequenced blood TCR repertoires of about 5 healthy adults to estimate repertoire size and the extent of clonotype sharing between individuals. To increase sequencing depth and limit assay-specific biases, different laboratories used diverse techniques to prepare libraries and sequence TCR repertoires. Leukapheresis yielded between about 0.94 and 8.9 billion PBMCs per donor.

Study-level results and caveats: Based on pairwise subsampling, the degree of clonotype sharing among donors was expected to be affected by sequencing depth. Even with the large sequencing depth, rarefaction of the sorted-subset datasets indicated that sequencing was incomplete. Larger estimated clonotype richness was generally found for naive subsets than for memory subsets. Higher generation probabilities were observed for clonotypes shared by all four sorted-subset donors than for non-shared clonotypes. Across a few donors, around 5.4% of naive CD4, roughly 3.4% of naive CD8, about 2% of memory CD4, and 0.4% of memory CD8 clonotypes were shared. The small number of donors limited the genetic and exposure-history diversity represented. Sampling was restricted to blood, and TCR repertoires in tissues likely differ from the TCR repertoires found in blood.

Using the deep immunoSEQ assay, TCR CDR3 regions were amplified from genomic DNA by multiplex PCR. Extracted genomic DNA from each cell subset was distributed evenly across all wells of several immunoSEQ 96-well plates, and each plate was treated as a replicate. For sorted subsets, approximately 190 ng genomic DNA, equal to 30,000 or so T cell genomes, was loaded into each replicate PCR. Purified libraries were measured with a Qubit 3.0 fluorometer, size-checked on a Bioanalyzer 2100, and measured again with the KAPA Library Quantification kit. Every immunoSEQ 96-well plate was sequenced on a dedicated single-read 150-cycle Illumina NextSeq 550 flow cell. The authors processed their data as follows. Because the immunoSEQ output held only junctional sequences and lacked quality scores, the filtering could not match the filtering applied to full-length reads. Sequences were annotated with PyIR, a Python wrapper for IgBLAST v1.9, using IMGT germline references to assign V/J genes and CDR3. Reads were filtered out if the reads had weak V/J assignments (E-value above 1e-6), no CDR3, stop codons, out-of-frame junctions, or ambiguous translated residues. V3J clonotypes were defined as sequences sharing an identical inferred V gene, J gene, and CDR3 amino acid sequence. Percentage overlap between repertoires was computed as shared unique clonotypes divided by the size of the smaller repertoire. Richness of each repertoire was evaluated using RTK rarefaction, the Chao1 estimator, and Recon v2.1 estimates of unobserved clonotypes. Generation probabilities were computed with OLGA for all TCRbeta clonotypes obtained by the gDNA method from four donors. The immuneACCESS repertoire file appears here via TCRdb, limited to in-frame rearrangements. These files lack a portion of the clones; in checked studies, under half of the deficit traces to unresolved V genes, and the cause of the others is not known. V and J calls and clone size come straight from that table; D and trimming were deduced from the DNA. The sample table shows 2 million to 2.5 million clones, and more than 90% are seen once. Less than 0.15% of the sample lies in the top ten.

Donors were healthy HIV-negative adults with no recently reported acute infections or vaccinations. Every donor was a Caucasian adult residing in Nashville, Tennessee, USA. CD4+ T cells were enriched by magnetic negative selection; naive cells were then positively selected on CD45RA, and the negative fraction formed the memory subset. Blood was collected by leukapheresis, and PBMCs were isolated by Ficoll-Histopaque density gradient centrifugation and then cryopreserved in liquid nitrogen vapor phase. Purity and quantity of every magnetically sorted T cell population were checked by analytical flow cytometry. Genomic DNA was isolated from each sorted fraction and quantified by UV absorbance on a Nanodrop 2000c. Regarding this clone: Its antigen target is currently unknown. The input lacks base qualities; no much larger clone sits a single base away.

CDR1 is given as SGHNT and CDR2 as YYREEE, both from the germline V gene (reference sequence). V sheds 3 bases and J sheds 6 bases, leaving 13 bases between their ends. There are 15 amino acids in the CDR3, from cysteine to phenylalanine inclusive. Only CDR3 DNA is held: 45 bases, read in frame from base 1. The TCR originated in a man between 18 and 29 years old in good health. The chain is made from TRBV5-4 and TRBJ1-6; TRBD1 is a weak D gene call, 5 bases matching. The sequenced material came from naive CD4+ T cells sorted from blood. The cell subset or site label, as the study defines it: CD45RA+ positively selected. The base sequence is TGTGCCAGCAGCTACCCGACAGTCCCTAATTCACCCCTCCACTTT. Translation gives CASSYPTVPNSPLHF.